This entry lists 2 T cell receptor beta chains sequenced from one sample in a study of cytomegalovirus exposure and HLA in healthy donors. The primer mix had 60 Vbeta and 13 Jbeta primers. Method: immunoSEQ multiplex PCR; TCRdb's copy keeps in-frame clones and lacks some. The sample has approximately 110,000 clones, 75% seen once. Sequenced sample: PBMCs. The receptors derive from a man aged 35 to 55 in good health and CMV-seronegative.

The chain recombines TRBV6-5 with TRBJ2-5, with D possibly matching TRBD2 (5 bases). The length of the CDR3 is 14 residues. V gave up 2 bases and J gave up 9 bases, with 16 bases separating them. The V gene's germline CDR1 is MNHEY and CDR2 SVGAGI. The CDR3 sequence is CASSYGGTAVAQYF. The CDR3 bases are TGTGCCAGCAGTTACGGAGGTACGGCAGTGGCCCAGTACTTC.

The J gene is TRBJ2-1, the V gene TRBV30, with 7 nucleotides matching TRBD2. CDR1 is GTSNPN, CDR2 SVGIG, per germline (reference sequence). The CDR3 is 14 amino acids. V was pared by 0 bases and J by 9 bases, with 8 bases of the junction left unmatched. The CDR3 bases are TGTGCCTGGAGTGTCGGGGGGAGTTGGACTGAGCAGTTCTTC. This translates into CAWSVGGSWTEQFF.